The next 10 T cell receptor beta chains were all read from a single sample in a study of blood T cell repertoires in COVID-19. Only in-frame clones appear in the TCRdb table, and some are missing; sequencing was by immunoSEQ multiplex PCR. The repertoire holds more than 400,000 clones, with 80% to 90% as singletons. The sequencing input was peripheral blood. The receptor source for this set is a human donor in a cohort sampled during active COVID-19.

V and J are TRBV10-3 and TRBJ1-2; TRBD1 matches 7 bases. CDR3 length: 10 residues. From germline, CDR1 is ENHRY and CDR2 SYGVKD. J gave up 6 bases and V 9 bases, and 1 base lay outside the gene matches. The CDR3 is CAIGTDGYTF. The CDR3 nucleotides read TGTGCCATTGGGACAGATGGCTACACCTTC.

This chain uses TRBV7-9 with TRBJ2-7; possible D gene TRBD2, 5 bases. With 7 bases removed from V and 7 bases from J, the gap between germline ends came to 20 bases. The CDR3 covers 14 residues. Germline CDR1 reads SEHNR; CDR2 reads FQNEAQ (reference sequence). The CDR3 DNA reads as TGTGCCAGCACCCTTGCGGAGTCCCGGGGAGAGCAGTACTTC. It encodes CASTLAESRGEQYF.

This chain's CDR3 is CASSLGLAETPSTDTQYF. CDR3 in DNA: TGTGCCAGCAGCCTTGGACTAGCGGAAACCCCATCGACAGATACGCAGTATTTT. The chain recombines TRBV4-2 with TRBJ2-3, with TRBD2 identical over 10 bases. Trimming took 4 bases from V and 3 from J; bases not matched to a gene: 13. CDR1 and CDR2 (germline): LGHNA, YNFKEQ. This CDR3 spans 18 amino acids.

J is TRBJ1-1 and V is TRBV28; 8 bases map to TRBD1. Germline V CDR1 and CDR2: MDHEN, SYDVKM. The ends lost 6 bases at V and 8 bases at J; junction bases unmatched: 23. The CDR3 has 18 residues. The CDR3 nucleotides are TGTGCCAGCAGATTACCTACAGGGGGAAGAAGAGGCTTCACGGAAGCTTTCTTT. It yields the protein CASRLPTGGRRGFTEAFF.

This clone came up once. The chain has TRBV10-2 and TRBJ2-1; 14 bases line up with TRBD2. Germline assignment: CDR1 WSHSY and CDR2 SAAADI. This CDR3 is built from 18 residues. The trim removed 5 bases at V and 1 base at J, leaving 7 bases unmatched. CDR3: CASSPGTSGSRSYNEQFF. The CDR3 DNA sequence: TGCGCCAGCAGTCCCGGGACTAGCGGGAGTCGTTCCTACAATGAGCAGTTCTTC.

The CDR3 loop is CASSEAPIAGGPAAYNEQFF. CDR3 coding DNA: TGTGCCAGCAGTGAAGCGCCGATAGCGGGAGGGCCAGCGGCCTACAATGAGCAGTTCTTC. The chain uses TRBV6-1 and TRBJ2-1, with 11 bases that match TRBD2. Losses at the gene ends were 0 bases for V and 2 bases for J; bases not matched to a gene: 12. Germline V lookup: CDR1 MNHNS, CDR2 SASEGT. This CDR3 has 20 amino acids.

The chain has TRBV5-1 and TRBJ2-3; no clear D gene. The germline gives CDR1 SGHRS, CDR2 YFSETQ. With 2 bases removed from V and 0 bases from J, the gap between germline ends came to 10 bases. The CDR3 has 15 residues. CDR3 region: CASSLIVTSTDTQYF. The CDR3 DNA is TGCGCCAGCAGCTTAATTGTGACTAGCACAGATACGCAGTATTTT.

This sequence joins TRBV12-3 or TRBV12-4 and TRBJ1-1; D remains ambiguous. Trimming took off 3 bases at V and 3 bases at J, with 5 bases between the two ends. The CDR3 runs to 12 residues. The CDR3 bases are TGTGCCAGCAGTTTTCCCTACACTGAAGCTTTCTTT. This encodes CASSFPYTEAFF.

Points on this clone: The sample holds other DNA sequences that translate to the same CDR3. The chain couples TRBV27 to TRBJ1-2; D is perhaps TRBD1 (6 bases). This CDR3 is 13 amino acids long. V lost 2 bases and J lost 4, with 8 bases in between. Looked up from germline, CDR1 is MNHEY and CDR2 is SMNVEV (reference sequence). CDR3 amino acids: CASSLNRAYGYTF. The CDR3 DNA is TGTGCCAGCAGTTTAAACAGGGCCTATGGCTACACCTTC.

Only a few counts were recorded for this clone. This chain uses TRBV27 with TRBJ1-2; weak D call: TRBD1 (6 bases). The CDR3 runs 14 residues. Trimming cost V 7 bases and J 7 bases, with 19 bases left between them. Germline V gives CDR1 MNHEY, CDR2 SMNVEV (reference sequence). DNA of the CDR3: TGTGCCAGCAACACATACCGCGGGGGCCGTGGCTACACCTTC. It specifies CASNTYRGGRGYTF.